A selection of T cell receptor beta chains follows, all from one sample in a study of blood T cells in healthy people across ages. TCRdb processed the 5' RACE reads anew with MiXCR; each CDR3 protein has one entry. This sample has some 760,000 distinct CDR3 sequences; 20% to 30% occur once, and the top ten carry under 4.5%. These data were also reused for a study on T cells of mothers and their children.

The sample consisted of blood. The receptors were sampled from a boy aged 5-17 years in good health. The CDR3 runs from the conserved cysteine through the conserved F or W. The order of the fields is CDR3 DNA, CDR3 protein, J gene, clone size, D gene, V gene. The D gene is left open where the match is weak. Only part of the rows carry a size: once, few, many, or a class if the clone is expanded.

TGTGCCAGCAGTTTTGGCAGCCTGCTTGGTGAAAAACTGTTTTTT,CASSFGSLLGEKLFF,TRBJ1-4,few,-,TRBV12-3/TRBV12-4
TGTGCCAGCAGCGTAGATGGAGGACAGGGGTCAAATGAGCAGTTCTTC,CASSVDGGQGSNEQFF,TRBJ2-1,few,TRBD1,TRBV9
TGTGCCAGCAGCTTAGTTTATTCCAGGGAAACAGATACGCAGTATTTT,CASSLVYSRETDTQYF,TRBJ2-3,-,-,TRBV7-6
TGTGCCAGCAGATCCCTAGCGGGGGGGCCACGGGAGCAGTACTTC,CASRSLAGGPREQYF,TRBJ2-7,-,TRBD2,TRBV12-3/TRBV12-4
TGTGCCAGCAGCGTTGGAGTTAGCGGATCCTACGAGCAGTACTTC,CASSVGVSGSYEQYF,TRBJ2-7,few,-,TRBV9
TGTGCCAGCAGCCCCATGGGGTACCAAGAGGCCCAGTACTTC,CASSPMGYQEAQYF,TRBJ2-5,-,-,TRBV3-1
TGTGCCAGCAGCCAAGAAGGGGGCAGAACCCACGAGCAGTACTTC,CASSQEGGRTHEQYF,TRBJ2-7,few,TRBD1,TRBV3-1
TGCAGTGCTAGAGGGCAGGGGCGCCAGGGCAATCAGCCCCAGCATTTT,CSARGQGRQGNQPQHF,TRBJ1-5,many,-,TRBV20-1
TGTGCCAGCAGTTTGAGGGGACAGGGCGTCAGGGAGACCCAGTACTTC,CASSLRGQGVRETQYF,TRBJ2-5,-,TRBD1,TRBV28
TGCAGCGCCCCAGACAGGGTCGACTATGGCTACACCTTC,CSAPDRVDYGYTF,TRBJ1-2,many,TRBD1,TRBV29-1
TGCAGTGCAAGGCCCCTGATGCCAGCGGGGTTCATCACAGATACGCAGTATTTT,CSARPLMPAGFITDTQYF,TRBJ2-3,-,TRBD2,TRBV20-1
TGTGCCAGCAACCCTACTAACAGGGACTTCACAGATACGCAGTATTTT,CASNPTNRDFTDTQYF,TRBJ2-3,-,-,TRBV28
TGTGCCAACAGCCCTGGGACAGGGGCCTACGAGCAGTACTTC,CANSPGTGAYEQYF,TRBJ2-7,-,TRBD1,TRBV5-6
TGTGCCAGCAGATGGGATAGCGGGGGGCACTACGAGCAGTACTTC,CASRWDSGGHYEQYF,TRBJ2-7,-,TRBD2,TRBV2
TGTGCCAGCAGCATCAGGGTACCCGGGGAGCTGTTTTTT,CASSIRVPGELFF,TRBJ2-2,few,-,TRBV7-2
TGCAGCGTTCGGGTTTTCACCTACGAGCAGTACTTC,CSVRVFTYEQYF,TRBJ2-7,few,-,TRBV29-1
TGTGCCAGCAGCTTACCCCCATCGAAGGGTCAGCCCCAGCATTTT,CASSLPPSKGQPQHF,TRBJ1-5,-,-,TRBV7-2
TGTGCCAGCTTCGACTCGGTCTCCTACGAGCAGTACTTC,CASFDSVSYEQYF,TRBJ2-7,-,-,TRBV6-2/TRBV6-3
TGTGCCAGCAAAATACAGGGACCCTTTAGCTACACCTTC,CASKIQGPFSYTF,TRBJ1-2,-,-,TRBV28
TGTGCCAGCAGTTACTCCACAGGGACCTCATTTAGCGAGACCCAGTACTTC,CASSYSTGTSFSETQYF,TRBJ2-5,-,-,TRBV6-5
TGTGCCAGCGGGGAGAGACACTCCACCGGGGAGCTGTTTTTT,CASGERHSTGELFF,TRBJ2-2,few,-,TRBV21-1
TGCGCCAGCAGCCCAGTCTCCGGGACTAGTAGGAATGAGCAGTTCTTC,CASSPVSGTSRNEQFF,TRBJ2-1,-,TRBD2,TRBV4-3
TGCAGTGCTGAACAGGGGGCGAGTATGGAGACCCAGTACTTC,CSAEQGASMETQYF,TRBJ2-5,-,TRBD1,TRBV20-1
TGTGCCAGCAGTCTCCCTGTGCAGCCCCAGCATTTT,CASSLPVQPQHF,TRBJ1-5,-,-,TRBV6-2/TRBV6-3
TGCAGTGCGCGTAGCGGGGGGGCAGGAGATACGCAGTATTTT,CSARSGGAGDTQYF,TRBJ2-3,-,TRBD2,TRBV20-1
TGTGCCAGCAGTTTAGGCGGCTTAGATACGCAGTATTTT,CASSLGGLDTQYF,TRBJ2-3,few,-,TRBV28
TGTGCCAGCAGCTTATTACGGGATGGCTACACCTTC,CASSLLRDGYTF,TRBJ1-2,-,-,TRBV7-3
TGTGCCAGCAGTAGGCCTAGCGGAGATGGACCCAATGAGCAGTTCTTC,CASSRPSGDGPNEQFF,TRBJ2-1,few,TRBD2,TRBV6-2/TRBV6-3
TGCAGCGTTGGGGGCGGACAGGGATTTACGGAAGAGACCCAGTACTTC,CSVGGGQGFTEETQYF,TRBJ2-5,few,TRBD1,TRBV29-1
TGCAGCGTCCGGGAGTACCTGGATACGCAGTATTTT,CSVREYLDTQYF,TRBJ2-3,few,-,TRBV29-1
TGTGCCACCAGTGAGTCCGGGACAAACTATGGCTACACCTTC,CATSESGTNYGYTF,TRBJ1-2,few,-,TRBV24-1
TGCAGCGTCGGACAGGGGGCCGGAAACACCATATATTTT,CSVGQGAGNTIYF,TRBJ1-3,-,TRBD1,TRBV29-1
TGTGCCAGCAGTTACAGGGGAGTCTACGGTGAAAGACTGTTTTTT,CASSYRGVYGERLFF,TRBJ1-4,-,TRBD1,TRBV9
TGCAGCGTTGAAGGGAGTGGCAAAATGTTACCCCACGAGCAGTACTTC,CSVEGSGKMLPHEQYF,TRBJ2-7,-,-,TRBV29-1
TGTGCCAGCAGCTTCCCGAAGTACGGGCTTAATGAGCAGTTCTTC,CASSFPKYGLNEQFF,TRBJ2-1,few,-,TRBV7-3
TGCAGCGTAGAGACCGACAGGGGGATCGCAGATACGCAGTATTTT,CSVETDRGIADTQYF,TRBJ2-3,few,TRBD1,TRBV29-1